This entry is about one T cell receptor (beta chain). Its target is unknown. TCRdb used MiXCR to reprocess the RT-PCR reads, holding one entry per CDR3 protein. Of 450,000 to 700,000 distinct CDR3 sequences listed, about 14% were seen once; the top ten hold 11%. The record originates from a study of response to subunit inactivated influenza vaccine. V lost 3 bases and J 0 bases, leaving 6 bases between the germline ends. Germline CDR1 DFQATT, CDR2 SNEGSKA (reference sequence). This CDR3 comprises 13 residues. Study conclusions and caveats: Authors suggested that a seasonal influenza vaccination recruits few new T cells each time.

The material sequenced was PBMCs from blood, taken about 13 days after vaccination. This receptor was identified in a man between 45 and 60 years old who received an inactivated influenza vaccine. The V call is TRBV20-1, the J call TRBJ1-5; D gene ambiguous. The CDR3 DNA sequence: TGCAGTGCTAGGCGGCATAGCAATCAGCCCCAGCATTTT. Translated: CSARRHSNQPQHF.